This is a list of T cell receptor beta chains from one sample in a study of PD-L1 blockade in urothelial cancer. The protocol was immunoSEQ multiplex PCR, while the TCRdb copy is restricted to in-frame clones and leaves out a portion. This sample carries about 73,000 clones, about 89% of them seen once, and the ten largest clones take approximately 3.5%. The specimen was PBMCs, collected around atezolizumab (anti-PD-L1) treatment. These receptors were collected from a man between 60 and 70 years old with urothelial cancer. CDR3s include the opening cysteine and the closing phenylalanine or tryptophan. Each record gives: D gene, clone size, J gene, V gene, CDR3 DNA, CDR3 protein. D genes are given only for firm matches. Size is stated for part of the rows, as once, few or many counts, or as a class when the clone is expanded.

D gene: -
clone size: -
J gene: TRBJ2-1
V gene: TRBV2
CDR3 DNA: TGTGCCAGCAGAATAAGCATCCTTAGGTCGAGGGAGCAGTTCTTC
CDR3 protein: CASRISILRSREQFF

D gene: TRBD2
clone size: -
J gene: TRBJ2-7
V gene: TRBV28
CDR3 DNA: TGTGCCAGCATCCTAGCGGGAGGAGGCGGCGAGCAGTACTTC
CDR3 protein: CASILAGGGGEQYF

D gene: -
clone size: -
J gene: TRBJ1-2
V gene: TRBV5-6
CDR3 DNA: TGTGCCAGCAAAGCGCAAAGGGGGAACTATGGCTACACCTTC
CDR3 protein: CASKAQRGNYGYTF

D gene: -
clone size: once
J gene: TRBJ2-5
V gene: TRBV4-2
CDR3 DNA: TGTGCCAGCAGCCAAGGAACAGGACAGCCAGAGACCCAGTACTTC
CDR3 protein: CASSQGTGQPETQYF

D gene: TRBD1
clone size: once
J gene: TRBJ2-7
V gene: TRBV2
CDR3 DNA: TGTGCCAGCAGTGGACAGGGATTCGGTGAGCAGTACTTC
CDR3 protein: CASSGQGFGEQYF

D gene: TRBD2
clone size: few
J gene: TRBJ2-7
V gene: TRBV7-2
CDR3 DNA: TGTGCCAGCAGCGCGAGCGGGGGAGGAAGGTACGAGCAGTACTTC
CDR3 protein: CASSASGGGRYEQYF

D gene: -
clone size: -
J gene: TRBJ1-3
V gene: TRBV5-1
CDR3 DNA: TGCGCCAGCAGCTCCGGGGGGGGAAACCTGGGAAACACCATATATTTT
CDR3 protein: CASSSGGGNLGNTIYF

D gene: TRBD1
clone size: -
J gene: TRBJ1-1
V gene: TRBV5-1
CDR3 DNA: TGCGCCAGCAGCTTAGGGGGCGTAAGGGGAACTGAAGCTTTCTTT
CDR3 protein: CASSLGGVRGTEAFF

D gene: TRBD2
clone size: -
J gene: TRBJ2-3
V gene: TRBV4-1
CDR3 DNA: TGCGCCAGCAGCCAAGATGGGACTAGCGGGGGTAAAGATACGCAGTATTTT
CDR3 protein: CASSQDGTSGGKDTQYF

D gene: -
clone size: -
J gene: TRBJ1-1
V gene: TRBV5-1
CDR3 DNA: TGCGCCAGCAGCGAACCCCAGGGCAACGCTTTCTTT
CDR3 protein: CASSEPQGNAFF

D gene: TRBD1
clone size: -
J gene: TRBJ2-3
V gene: TRBV2
CDR3 DNA: TGTGCCAGCAGCACAGGGGGTACTGGGACAGATACGCAGTATTTT
CDR3 protein: CASSTGGTGTDTQYF

D gene: -
clone size: -
J gene: TRBJ2-5
V gene: TRBV2
CDR3 DNA: TGTGCCAGCAGGGTAGGGGGGGGAGAGACCCAGTACTTC
CDR3 protein: CASRVGGGETQYF

D gene: -
clone size: -
J gene: TRBJ2-1
V gene: TRBV30
CDR3 DNA: TGTGCCTGGAGTGGACCGGGGGGCGCCGGTGGTGAGCAGTTCTTC
CDR3 protein: CAWSGPGGAGGEQFF

D gene: TRBD1
clone size: -
J gene: TRBJ2-2
V gene: TRBV5-1
CDR3 DNA: TGCGCCAGCAGCCCTTCGGGACAGCAGAACACCGGGGAGCTGTTTTTT
CDR3 protein: CASSPSGQQNTGELFF

D gene: TRBD1
clone size: -
J gene: TRBJ2-5
V gene: TRBV5-4
CDR3 DNA: TGTGCCAGCAGCCCGACCTCGGGACAGGGGCCGGAGACCCAGTACTTC
CDR3 protein: CASSPTSGQGPETQYF

D gene: TRBD1
clone size: -
J gene: TRBJ2-7
V gene: TRBV18
CDR3 DNA: TGTGCCAGCTCACCATCGGACAGGGACGGGAACTCCTACGAGCAGTACTTC
CDR3 protein: CASSPSDRDGNSYEQYF

D gene: -
clone size: -
J gene: TRBJ1-1
V gene: TRBV6-5
CDR3 DNA: TGTGCCAGCAGAAAGACACCGAACACTGAAGCTTTCTTT
CDR3 protein: CASRKTPNTEAFF

D gene: TRBD2
clone size: -
J gene: TRBJ2-5
V gene: TRBV10-2
CDR3 DNA: TGCGCCAGCAGTGAGTCCGGGACTAGCGTTTTTAAAGAGACCCAGTACTTC
CDR3 protein: CASSESGTSVFKETQYF

D gene: -
clone size: -
J gene: TRBJ2-5
V gene: TRBV7-3
CDR3 DNA: TGTGCCAGCAGCTTAGAGCTCGGAGAGACCCAGTACTTC
CDR3 protein: CASSLELGETQYF

D gene: -
clone size: -
J gene: TRBJ2-7
V gene: TRBV15
CDR3 DNA: TGTGCCACCAGCAGAGGCGAAAGCCTCTCCTACGAGCAGTACTTC
CDR3 protein: CATSRGESLSYEQYF

D gene: -
clone size: -
J gene: TRBJ1-1
V gene: TRBV18
CDR3 DNA: TGTGCCAGCTCACCCGAGCCCCGGGGTGCCACTGAAGCTTTCTTT
CDR3 protein: CASSPEPRGATEAFF

D gene: -
clone size: -
J gene: TRBJ2-2
V gene: TRBV29-1
CDR3 DNA: TGCAGCGTTGGCAGGGGAACAGCCGGGGAGCTGTTTTTT
CDR3 protein: CSVGRGTAGELFF

D gene: TRBD1
clone size: -
J gene: TRBJ2-1
V gene: TRBV7-2
CDR3 DNA: TGTGCCAGCAGCTTGGGACAGACCATTTACAATGAGCAGTTCTTC
CDR3 protein: CASSLGQTIYNEQFF

D gene: TRBD1
clone size: -
J gene: TRBJ2-5
V gene: TRBV6-5
CDR3 DNA: TGTGCCAGCAGTTACTCGACTGGACAGGGAGAGACCCAGTACTTC
CDR3 protein: CASSYSTGQGETQYF

D gene: -
clone size: -
J gene: TRBJ2-5
V gene: TRBV20-1
CDR3 DNA: TGCAGTGCTAGTGCGTCCCAGTACTTC
CDR3 protein: CSASASQYF

D gene: -
clone size: few
J gene: TRBJ1-5
V gene: TRBV19
CDR3 DNA: TGTGCCAGTAGTATAATCGGGAATCAGCCCCAGCATTTT
CDR3 protein: CASSIIGNQPQHF

D gene: -
clone size: -
J gene: TRBJ2-6
V gene: TRBV11-2
CDR3 DNA: TGTGCCAGCAGCCAAGTACTATCCGGGGCCAACGTCCTGACTTTC
CDR3 protein: CASSQVLSGANVLTF

D gene: -
clone size: -
J gene: TRBJ2-7
V gene: TRBV7-2
CDR3 DNA: TGTGCCAGCAGCTTAGTGACAATAAGAAACGAGCAGTACTTC
CDR3 protein: CASSLVTIRNEQYF

D gene: TRBD2
clone size: -
J gene: TRBJ2-7
V gene: TRBV6-6
CDR3 DNA: TGTGCCAGCAGCGCTAGCGGCGCCTACGAGCAGTACTTC
CDR3 protein: CASSASGAYEQYF

D gene: -
clone size: -
J gene: TRBJ2-3
V gene: TRBV5-1
CDR3 DNA: TGCGCCAGCAGCTTGGTGGCAGGGGCCTCCCCAACTACGCAGTATTTT
CDR3 protein: CASSLVAGASPTTQYF

D gene: TRBD1
clone size: -
J gene: TRBJ2-7
V gene: TRBV6-4
CDR3 DNA: TGTGCCAGCAGTGACTTAGTTGGACAGGGATTCTACGAGCAGTACTTC
CDR3 protein: CASSDLVGQGFYEQYF

D gene: -
clone size: -
J gene: TRBJ1-3
V gene: TRBV10-3
CDR3 DNA: TGTGCCATCAGTGTGGCGACAACTCGAAACACCATATATTTT
CDR3 protein: CAISVATTRNTIYF

D gene: -
clone size: -
J gene: TRBJ1-1
V gene: TRBV5-1
CDR3 DNA: TGCGCCAGCAGCTTGGTGTGGGGCACGAACACTGAAGCTTTCTTT
CDR3 protein: CASSLVWGTNTEAFF

D gene: -
clone size: -
J gene: TRBJ1-6
V gene: TRBV11-2
CDR3 DNA: TGTGCCAGCAGCATGGACCCCCGGGGTCAAAGGAGAAATTCACCCCTCCACTTT
CDR3 protein: CASSMDPRGQRRNSPLHF

D gene: -
clone size: -
J gene: TRBJ2-3
V gene: TRBV6-4
CDR3 DNA: TGTGCCAGCAGCCCCGGCCAGCAGAACCCGGGAGATACGCAGTATTTT
CDR3 protein: CASSPGQQNPGDTQYF